This T cell receptor (beta chain) was captured in a study of shared clonotypes between healthy human individuals. Turning to the study itself: Serving as donors were two women and three men, whose ages spanned 18 to 49.

Splitting of CD4+ cells produced CD45RA+ naive and CD45RA-negative memory subsets. A single count supports this clone. Sequenced by immunoSEQ multiplex PCR; TCRdb stores in-frame clones only, minus some. The data show 950,000 to 1,300,000 clones, approximately 68% seen once. Sequenced sample: memory CD4+ T cells sorted from blood. Subset in this sample: CD45RA-negative fraction. This receptor was taken from a man younger than 35 in good health.

As DNA, the CDR3 is TGTGCCAGCAGCGTAGGACTTATGAACACTGAAGCTTTCTTT. This encodes CASSVGLMNTEAFF. The V and J genes are TRBV9 and TRBJ1-1; D ambiguous. Trimming removed 0 bases at V and 0 bases at J, with 6 bases between. The germline gives CDR1 SGDLS, CDR2 YYNGEE. The CDR3 spans 14 residues.